Each of the 29 T cell receptor beta chains below was sequenced from the same sample in a study of T-cell reconstitution after alpha-beta-depleted transplantation in children. Unique molecular identifiers were used in preparing the TCRbeta library. MiXCR was run by TCRdb on the PCR reads, yielding one entry per CDR3 protein. The sample shows 610,000 or so distinct CDR3 sequences, over 25% of them seen only once. Sequencing was performed on PBMCs, taken before TCRalphabeta/CD19-depleted stem cell transplant. Every receptor here comes from a boy younger than two with Wiskott-Aldrich syndrome, due to receive a stem cell transplant.

This clonotype was counted between two and nine times. The chain employs TRBV5-1 and TRBJ2-2, with 10 bases fitting TRBD2. The CDR3 extends over 17 amino acids. The germline V gene has CDR1 SGHRS and CDR2 YFSETQ. The V gene end was trimmed by 4 bases and the J gene end by 4 bases; junction bases not matched to a gene: 10. The CDR3 loop reads CASSPGASGRSTGELFF. CDR3 DNA sequence: TGCGCCAGCAGCCCCGGCGCTAGCGGGAGATCCACCGGGGAGCTGTTTTTT.

This clonotype occurred once. J is TRBJ1-4 and V is TRBV20-1, with unresolved D. CDR3 length equals 14 residues. Germline CDR1 and CDR2: DFQATT and SNEGSKA (reference sequence). V was pared by 5 bases and J by 5 bases, with 15 bases between. The CDR3 DNA is TGCAGTGCTCGGCGGCCAGATCAAAATGAAAAACTGTTTTTT. It specifies CSARRPDQNEKLFF.

This clonotype has more than one count but fewer than ten. The chain is built from TRBV4-2 and TRBJ2-5; possible D gene TRBD1, 6 bases. This CDR3 contains 17 residues. CDR1 LGHNA and CDR2 YNFKEQ come from the germline V gene. The V end lost 1 base, the J end lost 7 bases, and 22 bases lay between the germline ends. Written as DNA, the CDR3 is TGTGCCAGCAGCCAAGCAAGAATAGGGACAAGAAAGTGGACCCAGTACTTC. Its translation is CASSQARIGTRKWTQYF.

The chain couples TRBV30 to TRBJ1-5, with 11 positions matching TRBD1. The CDR3 consists of 14 residues. Germline V CDR1 and CDR2: GTSNPN, SVGIG (reference sequence). The J segment lost 6 bases and the V segment lost 2 bases, leaving 3 bases of the junction unmatched. The CDR3 DNA is TGTGCCTGGAGTCTGGGGACAGGGGGTCAGCCCCAGCATTTT. This gives the protein CAWSLGTGGQPQHF. Variable domain in full (rest from reference TRBV30 and TRBJ1-5): SQTIHQWPATLVQPVGSPLSLECTVEGTSNPNLYWYRQAAGRGLQLLFYSVGIGQISSEVPQNLSASRPQDRQFILSSKKLLLSDSGFYLCAWSLGTGGQPQHFGDGTRLSIL.

The chain joins TRBV5-1 to TRBJ2-3, with D perhaps matching TRBD2 (5 bases). From germline, CDR1 is SGHRS and CDR2 YFSETQ. The CDR3 covers 14 residues. V dropped 2 bases and J dropped 4 bases, with 11 bases sitting between them. CDR3 region: CASSFEGSSDTQYF. The CDR3 coding sequence is TGCGCCAGCAGCTTTGAGGGTTCATCAGATACGCAGTATTTT.

This clonotype was observed a few times. V usage is TRBV7-9 and J usage is TRBJ1-2; D not certain. From germline, CDR1 is SEHNR and CDR2 FQNEAQ (reference sequence). The V end was cut by 2 bases, the J end by 9 bases, with 7 bases between. This CDR3 comprises 11 residues. As DNA, the CDR3 is TGTGCCAGCAGCTTATCCAGGCGCTACACCTTC. It encodes CASSLSRRYTF.

The chain uses TRBV18 and TRBJ2-7, with D unresolved. CDR3 length equals 13 residues. Trimming pared 1 base from V and 3 bases from J, leaving 7 bases between. Germline V lookup: CDR1 KGHSH, CDR2 LQKENI. The DNA for the CDR3 is TGTGCCAGCTCACCACTGGGGTACTACGAGCAGTACTTC. Its translation: CASSPLGYYEQYF.

This clonotype was seen a handful of times. The J gene is TRBJ2-5, the V gene TRBV10-3; 10 bases fit TRBD1. CDR1 and CDR2 (germline): ENHRY, SYGVKD. This CDR3 has 15 residues. Trimming removed 5 bases from V and 5 bases from J; junction bases left unmatched: 8. For the CDR3, the DNA is TGTGCCATCAGTCCCAGACAGGGGGCAAGGGAGACCCAGTACTTC. Protein sequence: CAISPRQGARETQYF.

This clonotype was seen repeatedly, ten times or more. The J gene is TRBJ1-5, the V gene TRBV28; D is ambiguous. V lost 3 bases to trimming and J lost 7 bases, with 10 bases between them. In germline, CDR1 is MDHEN, CDR2 SYDVKM. CDR3 length: 13 amino acids. The CDR3 reads CASSLEGEQPQHF. The CDR3 DNA follows: TGTGCCAGCAGTTTGGAGGGTGAACAGCCCCAGCATTTT.

This clonotype was detected a few times. The chain has TRBV7-2 and TRBJ2-3, with a weak D call TRBD2 (6 bases). V lost 8 bases and J lost 1, with 16 bases in between. CDR1 and CDR2 from the germline V gene are SGHTA and FQGNSA. The CDR3 runs to 15 residues. The DNA for the CDR3 is TGTGCCAGCTCCCCCGGGCGGGACGGCACAGATACGCAGTATTTT. As protein: CASSPGRDGTDTQYF.

Only a few counts were recorded for this clonotype. This sequence joins TRBV20-1 and TRBJ1-5; possible D gene TRBD1, 6 bases. The CDR3 covers 13 residues. The V end was cut by 6 bases, the J end by 2 bases, with 11 bases between. CDR1 and CDR2 (germline): DFQATT, SNEGSKA (reference sequence). The CDR3 DNA reads as TGCAGTGCAAAAGGGGGTCGCAATCAGCCCCAGCATTTT. Protein: CSAKGGRNQPQHF.

This clonotype was detected only a few times. The DNA for the CDR3 is TGTGCCAGCAGCTTACGAGAGACGAGCACAGATACGCAGTATTTT. Amino acid sequence: CASSLRETSTDTQYF. The chain combines TRBV7-8 with TRBJ2-3; D is unresolved. V gave up 2 bases and J gave up 0 bases, with 9 bases separating them. CDR3 size: 15 residues. CDR1 and CDR2 (germline): SGHVS, FQNEAQ.

The chain combines TRBV28 with TRBJ2-3; no firm D call. The ends were cut back, 5 bases at V and 8 bases at J, with 17 bases in the middle. Germline loops: CDR1 MDHEN, CDR2 SYDVKM. There are 14 residues in the CDR3. This chain's CDR3 is CASSLPGALVTQYF. Written as DNA, the CDR3 is TGTGCCAGCAGTCTGCCCGGCGCCCTTGTTACGCAGTATTTT.

This clonotype came up a few times. This chain joins TRBV20-1 and TRBJ2-5; D remains ambiguous. V lost 4 bases to trimming and J lost 1 base, with 10 bases between them. This CDR3 spans 13 amino acids. Germline lookup yields CDR1 DFQATT and CDR2 SNEGSKA (reference sequence). CDR3 coding DNA: TGCAGTGCTACCGAGGTCAGCCAAGAGACCCAGTACTTC. Its protein product is CSATEVSQETQYF.

This chain uses TRBV21-1 with TRBJ2-3. TRBV21-1 is given as a pseudogene. This CDR3 has 10 amino acids. The CDR3 sequence: CASCRNTQYF. The CDR3 nucleotides read TGTGCCAGCTGCCGGAATACGCAGTATTTT.

The rearrangement uses TRBV6-2 or TRBV6-3 and TRBJ2-1; 10 nucleotides line up with TRBD1. Germline CDR1 is MNHEY and CDR2 is SVGEGT. Trimming at V came to 8 bases and at J to 9 bases, leaving 10 bases not matched to a gene. CDR3 length equals 14 residues. In nucleotides, the CDR3 is TGTGCCAGCCTCCGGGACAGGGGTGGGAGTGAGCAGTTCTTC. As protein: CASLRDRGGSEQFF.

This clonotype was observed many times. The V call is TRBV4-1, the J call TRBJ1-3; D is uncertain. The length of the CDR3 is 16 residues. CDR1 and CDR2 from the germline V gene are MGHRA and YSYEKL. V was clipped by 1 base and J by 4 bases, with 14 bases between them. CDR3 sequence: CASSQVTRPEGNTIYF. Written as DNA, the CDR3 is TGCGCCAGCAGCCAAGTAACCAGACCCGAAGGAAACACCATATATTTT.

This clonotype has only a few counts. The chain recombines TRBV5-1 with TRBJ2-7, with TRBD2 matching 7 bases. Germline-derived CDR1 and CDR2 are SGHRS and YFSETQ. The CDR3 is made up of 14 amino acids. The trim removed 4 bases at V and 3 bases at J, leaving 7 bases unmatched. For the CDR3, the DNA is TGCGCCAGCAGCCTCCCGGGACTACTCTACGAGCAGTACTTC. It translates to CASSLPGLLYEQYF.

A note on this clonotype: A much larger clonotype is one base distant, so this may be a read error. The chain is built from TRBV5-6 and TRBJ2-4; 9 bases map to TRBD2. The CDR3 contains 16 residues. Germline values: CDR1 SGHDT, CDR2 YYEEEE. CDR3 coding DNA: TGTGCCAGCAGCTCCCTACAGGGACTAGCCAAAAACAGTCAGTACTTC. Encoded protein: CASSSLQGLAKNSQYF.

The J gene is TRBJ2-5, the V gene TRBV18; D not certain. This CDR3 spans 13 amino acids. Germline V lookup: CDR1 KGHSH, CDR2 LQKENI. Trimming pared 3 bases from V and 1 base from J, leaving 6 bases between. The DNA for the CDR3 is TGTGCCAGCTCACCTTCCAGCCAAGAGACCCAGTACTTC. It yields the protein CASSPSSQETQYF. The full variable domain, its missing parts supplied by reference TRBV18 and TRBJ2-5, is NAGVMQNPRHLVRRRGQEARLRCSPMKGHSHVYWYRQLPEEGLKFMVYLQKENIIDESGMPKERFSAEFPKEGPSILRIQQVVRGDSAAYFCASSPSSQETQYFGPGTRLLVL.

The chain couples TRBV7-9 to TRBJ1-2; possible D gene TRBD1, 5 bases. The length of the CDR3 is 14 residues. The V gene's germline CDR1 is SEHNR and CDR2 FQNEAQ (reference sequence). Trimming pared 2 bases from V and 8 bases from J, leaving 15 bases between. Written as DNA, the CDR3 is TGTGCCAGCAGCTTATTCCAGGGATCGGGCGGCTACACCTTC. It encodes CASSLFQGSGGYTF. Based on the CDR3 plus reference TRBV7-9 and TRBJ1-2, the full variable domain is DTGVSQNPRHKITKRGQNVTFRCDPISEHNRLYWYRQTLGQGPEFLTYFQNEAQLEKSRLLSDRFSAERPKGSFSTLEIQRTEQGDSAMYLCASSLFQGSGGYTFGSGTRLTVV.

This clonotype was seen more than once but under ten times. The V call is TRBV6-1, the J call TRBJ2-7; maybe TRBD2 (6 bases). This CDR3 has 21 amino acids. Trimming shortened V by 0 bases and J by 1 base, and 28 bases separated the two germline ends. The germline V gene has CDR1 MNHNS and CDR2 SASEGT. CDR3 sequence reads: CASSEADIRRAGDRGSYEQYF. The DNA of the CDR3 is TGTGCCAGCAGTGAAGCGGATATAAGGAGGGCTGGAGACCGAGGGTCCTACGAGCAGTACTTC.

The J gene is TRBJ2-1, the V gene TRBV5-1; possibly TRBD1 for D (5 bases). Germline V gene data show CDR1 as SGHRS and CDR2 as YFSETQ. V lost 1 base and J 2 bases, leaving 13 bases between the germline ends. The length of the CDR3 is 16 residues. The CDR3 coding sequence is TGCGCCAGCAGCTTGCAGGGATCCCGTACCTACAATGAGCAGTTCTTC. Translated, it gives CASSLQGSRTYNEQFF.

The V gene is TRBV4-1, the J gene TRBJ2-7; D is possibly TRBD1 (6 bases). The CDR3 runs to 15 residues. Germline-derived CDR1 and CDR2 are MGHRA and YSYEKL. V was pared by 4 bases and J by 4 bases, with 17 bases between. The CDR3 region has the DNA TGCGCCAGCAGCCTTCAGACAGGTATTGGGTACGAGCAGTACTTC. Protein product: CASSLQTGIGYEQYF.

In this sample, this clonotype turned up a few times. This chain connects TRBV5-1 to TRBJ2-7; 11 bases match TRBD2. CDR3 length equals 15 residues. Germline V gene lookup returns CDR1 SGHRS and CDR2 YFSETQ. V shed 4 bases, J shed 2 bases, and the junction held 5 bases outside the gene matches. CDR3 coding DNA: TGCGCCAGCAGCGTGACTAGCGGGATCCCCTACGAGCAGTACTTC. Its protein product is CASSVTSGIPYEQYF. Full variable domain (outside the CDR3, taken from reference TRBV5-1 and TRBJ2-7): KAGVTQTPRYLIKTRGQQVTLSCSPISGHRSVSWYQQTPGQGLQFLFEYFSETQRNKGNFPGRFSGRQFSNSRSEMNVSTLELGDSALYLCASSVTSGIPYEQYFGPGTRLTVT.

The chain recombines TRBV14 with TRBJ2-1; 10 bases are shared with TRBD2. This CDR3 has 16 amino acids. The germline V gene has CDR1 SGHDN and CDR2 FVKESK. With V trimmed by 4 bases and J by 8 bases, 11 bases remained unmatched. CDR3 region: CASSLLAGDKYDEQFF. The CDR3 nucleotides read TGTGCCAGCAGCCTTCTAGCGGGAGACAAGTACGATGAGCAGTTCTTC.

This clonotype appeared a few times. The genes are TRBV20-1 and TRBJ2-3; weak D call: TRBD2 (6 bases). V was cut by 3 bases and J by 4 bases, with 14 bases left in between. The CDR3 runs to 14 residues. CDR1 and CDR2 (germline): DFQATT, SNEGSKA (reference sequence). CDR3 nucleotide sequence: TGCAGTGCTAGTGCGGGGAAGCGGGCAGATACGCAGTATTTT. Protein sequence: CSASAGKRADTQYF.

This chain connects TRBV14 to TRBJ2-4; 7 bases agree with TRBD1. V gave up 1 base and J gave up 15 bases; unmatched junction bases: 15. The germline CDR1 and CDR2 sequences are SGHDN and FVKESK. The CDR3 covers 15 residues. The CDR3 DNA follows: TGTGCCAGCAGCCAAGGTTCCGCCCGGGACAGAGTTAGGTACTTC. It is translated as CASSQGSARDRVRYF.

The chain combines TRBV6-6 with TRBJ2-3; D remains ambiguous. The CDR3 spans 13 residues. With 1 base removed from V and 4 bases from J, the gap between germline ends came to 6 bases. Germline CDR1 MNHNY, CDR2 SVGAGI (reference sequence). The CDR3 here is CASSYFAADTQYF. CDR3 in DNA: TGTGCCAGCAGTTACTTTGCCGCAGATACGCAGTATTTT.